This T cell receptor beta chain was identified in a study of graft-versus-host responses after intestinal transplantation. Study summary: Recipients got multivisceral, liver-intestinal, or isolated intestinal transplants. The whole recipient group had anti-thymocyte globulin induction followed by tacrolimus and steroids for three to four years.

Intraepithelial and lamina propria lymphocytes were isolated from graft specimens. Study-wide points: Graft-donor T cell macrochimerism coincided with high graft-versus-host to host-versus-graft clonal ratios in allografts.

Comment on this clone: The antigen is undetermined.

Using immunoSEQ multiplex PCR, the repertoire was profiled, and TCRdb retains in-frame clones only, with some absent. The table lists some 7,700 clones, 70% to 85% of them singletons. V lost 5 bases to trimming and J lost 3 bases, with 4 bases between them. This CDR3 contains 11 residues. Germline-derived CDR1 and CDR2 are MDHEN and SYDVKM. The TCR sequence derives from a human patient who received an intestinal transplant, so some T cells may come from the graft donor. This sequence joins TRBV28 and TRBJ2-5; no firm D call. This material consisted of ileum tissue, taken roughly 19 weeks after transplant. The CDR3 DNA reads TGTGCCAGCAGTATAAAAGAGACCCAGTACTTC. Protein sequence: CASSIKETQYF.